Listed here are 25 T cell receptor beta chains from one sample, sequenced in a study of shared clonotypes between healthy human individuals. The data were produced by immunoSEQ multiplex PCR, yet TCRdb's version contains in-frame clones alone and is incomplete. The sample includes millions of clones, 93% of them seen just once. Sequencing was performed on naive CD4+ T cells from PBMCs. Regarding subset: CD45RA+ positively selected. These TCRs come from a man in his late teens or twenties in good health. Some clones in this sample may be carry-over from other donors' samples.

The V and J genes are TRBV29-1 and TRBJ2-5, with D possibly TRBD1 on 6 matching bases. Looked up from germline, CDR1 is SQVTM and CDR2 is ANQGSEA. V was shortened by 5 bases and J by 4 bases, with 11 bases between the two germline ends. The CDR3 covers 12 residues. The CDR3 protein is CSVYVGAETQYF. In DNA, the CDR3 is TGCAGCGTTTACGTGGGGGCAGAGACCCAGTACTTC. The complete variable domain, with remaining parts taken from reference TRBV29-1 and TRBJ2-5, reads SAVISQKPSRDICQRGTSLTIQCQVDSQVTMMFWYRQQPGQSLTLIATANQGSEATYESGFVIDKFPISRPNLTFSTLTVSNMSPEDSSIYLCSVYVGAETQYFGPGTRLLVL.

The count of this clone is one. The V call is TRBV27, the J call TRBJ2-1, with a possible D match to TRBD1 (6 bases). Looked up from germline, CDR1 is MNHEY and CDR2 is SMNVEV (reference sequence). V was shortened by 6 bases and J by 4 bases, with 19 bases between the two germline ends. This CDR3 comprises 16 residues. In nucleotides, the CDR3 is TGTGCCAGCAGCTATGGGACACACCGTTCTTACAATGAGCAGTTCTTC. This encodes CASSYGTHRSYNEQFF.

The chain employs TRBV28 and TRBJ2-1; TRBD2 matches at 8 bases. The CDR3 is made up of 19 amino acids. V gave up 5 bases and J gave up 5 bases; unmatched junction bases: 20. CDR1 is MDHEN, CDR2 SYDVKM, per germline. The CDR3 is CASSPPPGRADGRDNEQFF. In DNA form, the CDR3 reads TGTGCCAGCAGTCCACCCCCCGGGAGGGCCGACGGGAGGGACAATGAGCAGTTCTTC.

The chain carries TRBV30 and TRBJ1-2; D gene ambiguous. The CDR3 consists of 13 residues. Trimming removed 1 base at V and 0 bases at J, with 6 bases between. Germline loops: CDR1 GTSNPN, CDR2 SVGIG (reference sequence). CDR3 bases: TGTGCCTGGAGTGGAACTTCTAACTATGGCTACACCTTC. Protein: CAWSGTSNYGYTF. Using reference TRBV30 and TRBJ1-2 for the parts outside the CDR3, the full variable domain is SQTIHQWPATLVQPVGSPLSLECTVEGTSNPNLYWYRQAAGRGLQLLFYSVGIGQISSEVPQNLSASRPQDRQFILSSKKLLLSDSGFYLCAWSGTSNYGYTFGSGTRLTVV.

The chain recombines TRBV7-9 with TRBJ2-3, with D possibly being TRBD2 (7 bases). The CDR3 has 16 residues. Germline V CDR1 and CDR2: SEHNR, FQNEAQ (reference sequence). V was cut by 4 bases and J by 2 bases, with 16 bases left in between. The chain's CDR3 is CASSSRGGAITDTQYF. CDR3 DNA: TGTGCCAGCAGCTCGAGAGGGGGGGCAATCACAGATACGCAGTATTTT.

The chain couples TRBV5-4 to TRBJ2-4, with D hard to call. Germline CDR1 and CDR2: SGHNT and YYREEE (reference sequence). The length of the CDR3 is 14 residues. V gave up 0 bases and J gave up 9 bases, with 13 bases separating them. CDR3: CASSLAGSDGIQYF. CDR3 nucleotide sequence: TGTGCCAGCAGCTTGGCCGGCAGTGACGGCATTCAGTACTTC. Looking up the rest from reference TRBV5-4 and TRBJ2-4 gives the full variable domain: ETGVTQSPTHLIKTRGQQVTLRCSSQSGHNTVSWYQQALGQGPQFIFQYYREEENGRGNFPPRFSGLQFPNYSSELNVNALELDDSALYLCASSLAGSDGIQYFGAGTRLSVL.

This clone appeared a single time. The DNA for the CDR3 is TGTGCCAGCAGACAGGGGGTATACAATGAGCAGTTCTTC. It encodes CASRQGVYNEQFF. The chain has TRBV16 and TRBJ2-1; 8 bases align to TRBD1. Trimming removed 6 bases from V and 4 bases from J; junction bases left unmatched: 2. CDR1 and CDR2 from the germline V gene are KGHSY and FQNENV. The CDR3 contains 13 residues.

This chain joins TRBV19 and TRBJ2-6; D perhaps matches TRBD1 (6 bases). Trimming stripped 5 bases from V and 3 bases from J, with 14 bases between. Germline values: CDR1 LNHDA, CDR2 SQIVND (reference sequence). The CDR3 spans 16 residues. The CDR3 loop reads CASSAHRDHGANVLTF. The CDR3, as DNA: TGTGCCAGTAGTGCTCACAGGGACCATGGGGCCAACGTCCTGACTTTC. Drawing the rest from reference TRBV19 and TRBJ2-6, the complete variable domain is DGGITQSPKYLFRKEGQNVTLSCEQNLNHDAMYWYRQDPGQGLRLIYYSQIVNDFQKGDIAEGYSVSREKKESFPLTVTSAQKNPTAFYLCASSAHRDHGANVLTFGAGSRLTVL.

About this clone itself: This sample also contains other DNA sequences that code for the same CDR3. The chain couples TRBV29-1 to TRBJ2-6; D gene ambiguous. The CDR3 is made up of 13 amino acids. CDR1 and CDR2 (germline): SQVTM, ANQGSEA. V was shortened by 1 base and J by 0 bases, with 1 base between the two germline ends. For the CDR3, the DNA is TGCAGCGTTGAAGGCTCTGGGGCCAACGTCCTGACTTTC. Amino acid sequence: CSVEGSGANVLTF.

The chain has TRBV6-5 and TRBJ1-4; D gene ambiguous. The CDR3 covers 13 residues. Germline V CDR1 and CDR2: MNHEY, SVGAGI. The germline V and J ends were trimmed by 6 bases and 3 bases, with 8 bases remaining between them. CDR3 DNA sequence: TGTGCCAGCAGCCCGGACCCTAATGAAAAACTGTTTTTT. Translation: CASSPDPNEKLFF.

This chain connects TRBV30 to TRBJ2-7, with TRBD2 matching over 8 bases. Trimming took 3 bases from V and 0 from J; bases not matched to a gene: 1. This CDR3 is 13 amino acids long. In germline, CDR1 is GTSNPN, CDR2 SVGIG (reference sequence). The CDR3 region has the DNA TGTGCCTGGAGGAGCGGGAGCTCCTACGAGCAGTACTTC. This gives the protein CAWRSGSSYEQYF.

This clone was observed once. J is TRBJ2-3 and V is TRBV5-6; D gene unclear. Trimming removed 0 bases at V and 2 bases at J, with 7 bases between. The V gene's germline CDR1 is SGHDT and CDR2 YYEEEE. There are 14 residues in the CDR3. This CDR3 is CASSLGQATDTQYF. The CDR3 nucleotides read TGTGCCAGCAGCTTGGGACAAGCCACAGATACGCAGTATTTT.

V and J are TRBV19 and TRBJ1-2; perhaps TRBD1 as D (6 bases). The V end lost 3 bases, the J end lost 1 base, and 18 bases lay between the germline ends. CDR1 is LNHDA and CDR2 is SQIVND in the germline V gene (reference sequence). The CDR3 runs 17 residues. CDR3 amino acids: CASSIIIDRRVNYGYTF. CDR3 in DNA: TGTGCCAGTAGTATCATCATTGACAGGAGGGTTAACTATGGCTACACCTTC.

V is TRBV9 and J is TRBJ2-2; D ambiguous. Germline V lookup: CDR1 SGDLS, CDR2 YYNGEE. The CDR3 sequence is 14 residues long. V was cut by 4 bases and J by 5 bases, with 12 bases left in between. CDR3: CASSPSDRTGELFF. The CDR3 DNA is TGTGCCAGCAGCCCATCGGACCGAACCGGGGAGCTGTTTTTT.

The J gene is TRBJ1-3, the V gene TRBV11-2; 7 bases match TRBD1. Germline loops: CDR1 SGHAT, CDR2 FQNNGV. The CDR3 is 15 residues long. J lost 4 bases, V lost 2 bases, and 5 bases had no gene match. This chain's CDR3 is CASSLQGVSGNTIYF. The CDR3 region has the DNA TGTGCCAGCAGCTTACAGGGGGTGTCAGGAAACACCATATATTTT.

The chain combines TRBV7-9 with TRBJ2-7; perhaps TRBD1 as D (5 bases). The CDR3 contains 15 residues. Trimming removed 5 bases from V and 3 bases from J, with 17 bases in between. Germline V lookup: CDR1 SEHNR, CDR2 FQNEAQ (reference sequence). CDR3 DNA: TGTGCCAGCAGCCGCCAGGGAAGAGGCCTCTACGAGCAGTACTTC. It encodes CASSRQGRGLYEQYF.

V and J are TRBV7-2 and TRBJ2-1; a weak D match, TRBD1 (6 bases). CDR3 size: 15 residues. Germline assignment: CDR1 SGHTA and CDR2 FQGNSA. Trimming took 1 base from V and 3 from J, leaving 10 bases between them. The CDR3 loop is CASSLGRGGYNEQFF. The CDR3 coding sequence is TGTGCCAGCAGCTTAGGCAGGGGCGGCTACAATGAGCAGTTCTTC.

The V gene is TRBV4-3, the J gene TRBJ2-2; tentatively, D is TRBD2 (6 bases). CDR3 length: 17 amino acids. Per germline, CDR1 LGHNA and CDR2 YSLEER. The V end lost 3 bases, the J end lost 1 base, and 15 bases lay between the germline ends. The CDR3 nucleotides are TGCGCCAGCAGCCACCCGAGCGGGTTAGGGAACACCGGGGAGCTGTTTTTT. Translation: CASSHPSGLGNTGELFF.

The rearrangement joins TRBV10-3 to TRBJ2-5, with D uncertain. V was shortened by 6 bases and J by 3 bases, with 11 bases between the two germline ends. This CDR3 comprises 13 residues. Germline loops: CDR1 ENHRY, CDR2 SYGVKD. The CDR3 sequence: CAIRGTREETQYF. CDR3 sequence (DNA): TGTGCCATCAGGGGCACTCGAGAAGAGACCCAGTACTTC.

This clone was detected only once. The V call is TRBV18, the J call TRBJ2-7, with D possibly TRBD1 on 6 matching bases. The V gene's germline CDR1 is KGHSH and CDR2 LQKENI. The CDR3 totals 14 residues. Trimming stripped 3 bases from V and 0 bases from J, with 9 bases between. CDR3 protein: CASSPGAGSYEQYF. CDR3 bases: TGTGCCAGCTCACCGGGGGCGGGCTCCTACGAGCAGTACTTC.

This sequence joins TRBV7-7 and TRBJ2-7, with 12 positions matching TRBD2. The V and J ends lost 5 bases and 2 bases, in that order; junction bases with no gene match: 10. Germline CDR1 reads SSHAT; CDR2 reads FNYEAQ (reference sequence). There are 17 residues in the CDR3. The CDR3 sequence: CASSPSSGRADPYEQYF. The CDR3 DNA is TGTGCCAGCAGCCCTTCTAGCGGGAGGGCCGATCCCTACGAGCAGTACTTC.

This chain joins TRBV7-2 and TRBJ2-7; D tentatively reads TRBD1 or TRBD2 (5 bases each). Germline V gives CDR1 SGHTA, CDR2 FQGNSA. This CDR3 has 14 amino acids. The V gene lost 5 bases and the J gene lost 3 bases, with 14 bases spanning the gap. Here the CDR3 DNA reads TGTGCCAGCAGCACCCAGGGTCGGGGCTACGAGCAGTACTTC. Its protein product is CASSTQGRGYEQYF.

The V gene is TRBV5-1, the J gene TRBJ1-2, with D perhaps matching TRBD1 (6 bases). The germline V and J ends were trimmed by 0 bases and 4 bases, with 10 bases remaining between them. The germline CDR1 and CDR2 sequences are SGHRS and YFSETQ. There are 14 residues in the CDR3. For the CDR3, the DNA is TGCGCCAGCAGCTTGGGGACAGCCACCTATGGCTACACCTTC. Its translation is CASSLGTATYGYTF.

The V call is TRBV6-1, the J call TRBJ2-1; D possibly corresponds to TRBD1 (6 bases). The germline V and J ends were trimmed by 6 bases and 0 bases, with 9 bases remaining between them. Germline V gene data show CDR1 as MNHNS and CDR2 as SASEGT. The CDR3 has 14 amino acids. CDR3 loop: CASSRGTSYNEQFF. Written as DNA, the CDR3 is TGTGCCAGCAGCAGGGGCACCTCCTACAATGAGCAGTTCTTC.

This sequence joins TRBV11-2 and TRBJ2-1; no definite D call. With 1 base removed from V and 8 bases from J, the gap between germline ends came to 15 bases. CDR1 and CDR2 (germline): SGHAT, FQNNGV. The CDR3 totals 15 residues. CDR3 nucleotides: TGTGCCAGCAGCTTAGCCCGTGACGGCGGTTATGAGCAGTTCTTC. Amino acids: CASSLARDGGYEQFF.